The 32 T cell receptor beta chains given below trace back to one sample, sequenced in a study of metastatic and nonmetastatic thyroid tumors. Nobody among the patients had been given any treatment before thyroid surgery. From the PCR reads, TCRdb re-called clones with MiXCR. The sample consists of 90,000 or so clones, around 7.8% of them appearing once. The sequencing input was blood. The source is a female donor with papillary thyroid cancer or a benign thyroid nodule (not recorded which). Some clones in this sample may be carry-over from other donors' samples.

This clone has ten or more counts. The rearrangement joins TRBV11-2 to TRBJ1-2, with D hard to call. The V gene lost 2 bases and the J gene lost 4 bases, with 11 bases spanning the gap. The CDR3 covers 14 residues. CDR1 SGHAT and CDR2 FQNNGV come from the germline V gene. The CDR3 loop reads CASSLSDGRYGYTF. The CDR3 DNA reads TGTGCCAGCAGCTTAAGCGACGGCCGCTATGGCTACACCTTC.

This clone was recorded many times. The J gene is TRBJ1-4, the V gene TRBV12-5, with D uncertain. CDR3 length: 13 amino acids. Trimming removed 8 bases from V and 8 bases from J, with 15 bases in between. Germline V gives CDR1 LGHNT, CDR2 FRNRAP. CDR3: CASCSRLGEKLFF. The CDR3 nucleotides read TGTGCTAGTTGTTCCAGGCTAGGCGAAAAACTGTTTTTT.

The V and J genes are TRBV11-2 and TRBJ1-1; no firm D call. V dropped 0 bases and J dropped 6 bases, with 5 bases sitting between them. Germline V gene data show CDR1 as SGHAT and CDR2 as FQNNGV. This CDR3 has 12 residues. DNA of the CDR3: TGTGCCAGCAGCTTAGAGATGTCTGAAGCTTTCTTT. Protein sequence: CASSLEMSEAFF.

This clone has ten or more counts. The rearrangement links TRBV12-3 or TRBV12-4 to TRBJ1-1; 7 bases agree with TRBD1. The junction had 9 bases not matched to a gene; V was cut back by 5 bases and J by 6 bases. This CDR3 is 14 amino acids long. CDR3 DNA: TGTGCCAGCAGTGCTCAACAGGGGTTGGCTGAAGCTTTCTTT. Encoded protein: CASSAQQGLAEAFF.

The rearrangement joins TRBV2 to TRBJ2-6; 8 bases line up with TRBD1. CDR3 size: 17 residues. V lost 3 bases and J lost 3; bases outside the gene matches: 7. CDR1 and CDR2 (germline): SNHLY, FYNNEI. DNA for the CDR3: TGTGCCAGCAGTGAGACAGGGGACAACTATGGGGCCAACGTCCTGACTTTC. This gives the protein CASSETGDNYGANVLTF. Using reference TRBV2 and TRBJ2-6 for the parts outside the CDR3, the full variable domain is EPEVTQTPSHQVTQMGQEVILRCVPISNHLYFYWYRQILGQKVEFLVSFYNNEISEKSEIFDDQFSVERPDGSNFTLKIRSTKLEDSAMYFCASSETGDNYGANVLTFGAGSRLTVL.

This clone has only a few counts. CDR3 in DNA: TGTGCCAGCAGCGAAGGCCCGGGACAGGGCCCCTCTGGGGCCAACGTCCTGACTTTC. Its translation: CASSEGPGQGPSGANVLTF. The V call is TRBV11-2, the J call TRBJ2-6; the match to TRBD1 covers 9 bases. The V gene end was trimmed by 5 bases and the J gene end by 0 bases; junction bases not matched to a gene: 11. CDR1 is SGHAT and CDR2 is FQNNGV in the germline V gene. CDR3 length: 19 amino acids.

This clone showed up just a few times. The chain has TRBV2 and TRBJ2-7; TRBD1 agrees at 7 bases. J lost 3 bases, V lost 6 bases, and 8 bases had no gene match. Per the germline V gene, CDR1 is SNHLY and CDR2 is FYNNEI. The CDR3 loop spans 14 amino acids. Here the CDR3 DNA reads TGTGCCAGCAGGAGGGACAGTCACCTCTACGAGCAGTACTTC. The encoded protein is CASRRDSHLYEQYF.

This clone was observed a handful of times. The chain employs TRBV6-1 and TRBJ2-7; maybe TRBD1 (5 bases). Per the germline V gene, CDR1 is MNHNS and CDR2 is SASEGT. Trimming took 6 bases from V and 3 from J, leaving 12 bases between them. This CDR3 contains 13 residues. CDR3 nucleotides: TGTGCCAGCAGCAGGGCCCCGGACTACGAGCAGTACTTC. This encodes CASSRAPDYEQYF.

The chain recombines TRBV11-2 with TRBJ2-1; D not certain. The CDR3 covers 12 residues. Trimming stripped 2 bases from V and 10 bases from J, with 9 bases between. CDR1 SGHAT and CDR2 FQNNGV come from the germline V gene. CDR3 coding DNA: TGTGCCAGCAGCTTAAGGAAAACCGAGCAGTTCTTC. This translates into CASSLRKTEQFF.

Concerning this clone itself: One end of the junction fails to match germline, which may point to a read error. Different DNA sequences within this sample yield the same CDR3. The genes are TRBV24-1 and TRBJ2-3; 7 bases are a match to TRBD1. The CDR3 sequence is 13 residues long. From germline, CDR1 is KGHDR and CDR2 SFDVKD. The CDR3 nucleotides are TGTGCCACCAGATCAGGGGGTGCGGATACGCAGTACTTT. This translates into CATRSGGADTQYF.

Many counts were recorded for this clone. The rearrangement uses TRBV9 and TRBJ1-2; D not resolved. Trimming cost V 4 bases and J 8 bases, with 6 bases left between them. The CDR3 length is 10 residues. Germline loops: CDR1 SGDLS, CDR2 YYNGEE. CDR3 loop: CASSPGGYTF. The DNA of the CDR3 is TGTGCCAGCAGCCCTGGGGGCTACACCTTC.

This clone came up many times. This same CDR3 is encoded by further DNA sequences in the sample. This chain uses TRBV27 with TRBJ1-5; 9 nucleotides line up with TRBD1. V lost 8 bases and J lost 0; bases outside the gene matches: 5. The CDR3 spans 15 residues. The germline V gene has CDR1 MNHEY and CDR2 SMNVEV (reference sequence). The CDR3 DNA reads TGTGCCAGCGCCGGGACAGGGAATAGCAATCAGCCCCAGCATTTT. Its translation: CASAGTGNSNQPQHF.

This clone was picked up many times. This chain connects TRBV19 to TRBJ1-2, with 8 bases aligning to TRBD1. V lost 5 bases and J lost 6; bases outside the gene matches: 8. Germline-derived CDR1 and CDR2 are LNHDA and SQIVND (reference sequence). CDR3 size: 14 residues. The CDR3, as DNA: TGTGCCAGTAGTGGAAAGGGACAGGACCATGGCTACACCTTC. Protein sequence: CASSGKGQDHGYTF.

This clone came up many times. J is TRBJ1-5 and V is TRBV7-9, with D hard to call. The germline V gene has CDR1 SEHNR and CDR2 FQNEAQ (reference sequence). There are 15 residues in the CDR3. Trimming left V 5 bases short and J 0 bases short, with 11 bases between. The CDR3 loop is CASSTRGDSNQPQHF. The CDR3 region has the DNA TGTGCCAGCAGCACCCGCGGGGATAGCAATCAGCCCCAGCATTTT.

The chain is built from TRBV29-1 and TRBJ1-4; perhaps TRBD1 as D (6 bases). The CDR3 covers 11 residues. Trimming removed 6 bases at V and 10 bases at J, with 12 bases between. In germline, CDR1 is SQVTM, CDR2 ANQGSEA. The CDR3 coding sequence is TGCAGCGTCCTCAGGGGCGGAAAACTGTTTTTT. Amino acids: CSVLRGGKLFF. The full variable domain, with the rest looked up from reference TRBV29-1 and TRBJ1-4, is SAVISQKPSRDICQRGTSLTIQCQVDSQVTMMFWYRQQPGQSLTLIATANQGSEATYESGFVIDKFPISRPNLTFSTLTVSNMSPEDSSIYLCSVLRGGKLFFGSGTQLSVL.

At least ten counts were recorded for this clone. V gene TRBV5-1 combines with J gene TRBJ2-5; no reliable D call. CDR1 is SGHRS, CDR2 YFSETQ, per germline. The CDR3 has 16 residues. V lost 5 bases and J 0 bases, leaving 17 bases between the germline ends. CDR3 sequence: CASRLTGENDQETQYF. CDR3 bases: TGCGCCAGCAGATTGACCGGAGAAAACGACCAAGAGACCCAGTACTTC.

This clone was seen many times. Other DNA sequences in the sample encode the same CDR3. This rearrangement joins TRBV4-1 to TRBJ1-1; D is unclear. V lost 3 bases and J 5 bases, leaving 10 bases between the germline ends. This CDR3 is built from 13 residues. Germline V gene sequence: CDR1 MGHRA, CDR2 YSYEKL. Written as DNA, the CDR3 is TGCGCCAGCAGCCACTCACCGAGGACTGAAGCTTTCTTT. As protein: CASSHSPRTEAFF.

This clone showed up just a few times. The J gene is TRBJ2-7, the V gene TRBV19; D not resolved. V lost 4 bases to trimming and J lost 4 bases, with 11 bases between them. The CDR3 covers 13 residues. Looked up from germline, CDR1 is LNHDA and CDR2 is SQIVND (reference sequence). The CDR3 nucleotides are TGTGCCAGTAGTAATCCGAATGAATACGAGCAGTACTTC. Its translation: CASSNPNEYEQYF.

This clone was detected many times. This chain connects TRBV2 to TRBJ2-6, with D maybe TRBD2 (5 bases). The CDR3 runs to 16 residues. Trimming shortened V by 5 bases and J by 0 bases, and 11 bases separated the two germline ends. Germline V gene lookup returns CDR1 SNHLY and CDR2 FYNNEI. Here the CDR3 reads CASSQVRGSGANVLTF. CDR3 sequence (DNA): TGTGCCAGCAGTCAAGTTCGGGGCTCTGGGGCCAACGTCCTGACTTTC.

About this clone itself: One base away lies a much larger clone, so this may be a sequencing read error. V gene TRBV5-1 combines with J gene TRBJ2-7; 7 nucleotides line up with TRBD1. Losses at the gene ends were 0 bases for V and 4 bases for J; bases not matched to a gene: 7. The CDR3 length is 15 residues. Germline lookup yields CDR1 SGHRS and CDR2 YFSETQ. The CDR3 region is CASSLGQGVRYEQYF. CDR3 coding DNA: TGCGCCAGCAGCTTGGGACAGGGAGTCAGATACGAGCAGTACTTC.

The sample holds many counts of this clone. The V and J genes are TRBV12-3 or TRBV12-4 and TRBJ1-3; D ambiguous. V lost 1 base, J lost 7 bases, and 11 bases lay in between. The CDR3 totals 14 residues. The CDR3 coding sequence is TGTGCCAGCAGTTTAGAACGGTGGAGGAACACCATATATTTT. Residues: CASSLERWRNTIYF.

Ten or more counts support this clone. V and J are TRBV3-1 and TRBJ1-6; no reliable D call. Trimming took off 0 bases at V and 10 bases at J, with 10 bases between the two ends. The CDR3 spans 14 residues. Germline lookup yields CDR1 LGHDT and CDR2 YNNKEL (reference sequence). The CDR3 sequence: CASSQEAPRSPLHF. The CDR3 region has the DNA TGTGCCAGCAGCCAAGAGGCCCCGAGATCACCCCTCCACTTT.

Notes on this clone: The junction departs from the called germline gene at one end, perhaps through a read error. The chain recombines TRBV30 with TRBJ1-5; TRBD1 is a possible D gene (5 bases). The CDR3 loop spans 16 amino acids. Looked up from germline, CDR1 is GTSNPN and CDR2 is SVGIG (reference sequence). CDR3 in amino acids: CAWSADKTTGNRPQHF. In DNA, the CDR3 is TGTGCCTGGAGTGCTGATAAAACAACAGGCAATCGGCCCCAGCATTTT. The full variable domain, rest sourced from reference TRBV30 and TRBJ1-5, is SQTIHQWPATLVQPVGSPLSLECTVEGTSNPNLYWYRQAAGRGLQLLFYSVGIGQISSEVPQNLSASRPQDRQFILSSKKLLLSDSGFYLCAWSADKTTGNRPQHFGDGTRLSIL.

This clone was counted at least ten times. V is TRBV27 and J is TRBJ1-3, with 9 bases that match TRBD1. Germline V gene lookup returns CDR1 MNHEY and CDR2 SMNVEV (reference sequence). Trimming cost V 6 bases and J 4 bases; bases outside gene matches: 10. The CDR3 covers 16 residues. CDR3 protein: CASRPTGGVGGNTIYF. DNA of the CDR3: TGTGCCAGCAGACCAACAGGGGGCGTGGGGGGAAACACCATATATTTT.

In this sample, this clone turned up many times. CDR3 bases: TGCGCCAGCAGCTTAGCTAGACAGGGTGTTCACGGGGAGCTGTTTTTT. The encoded protein is CASSLARQGVHGELFF. The V and J genes are TRBV5-1 and TRBJ2-2; 7 nucleotides match TRBD1. Germline CDR1 is SGHRS and CDR2 is YFSETQ. This CDR3 comprises 16 residues. Trimming cost V 2 bases and J 7 bases; bases outside gene matches: 11.

This clone has a count of ten or more. Other DNA sequences in this sample translate to the same CDR3. The chain has TRBV6-1 and TRBJ2-1; 11 nucleotides match TRBD2. This CDR3 has 15 residues. With 1 base clipped from V and 6 bases from J, the junction kept 2 bases outside the gene matches. Germline-derived CDR1 and CDR2 are MNHNS and SASEGT. This chain's CDR3 is CASSEGLAGSNEQFF. The CDR3 region has the DNA TGTGCCAGCAGTGAAGGACTAGCGGGGTCCAATGAGCAGTTCTTC.

This clone has just a few counts. The chain employs TRBV28 and TRBJ1-2; D may be TRBD1 (5 bases). The CDR3 loop spans 16 amino acids. Germline V gene sequence: CDR1 MDHEN, CDR2 SYDVKM. Trimming removed 8 bases from V and 8 bases from J, with 27 bases in between. In nucleotides, the CDR3 is TGTGCCAGCTGGGAAAGTGGGATCTCTCGGGGGGGAGGCTACACCTTC. Residues: CASWESGISRGGGYTF.

The sample holds many counts of this clone. This chain joins TRBV9 and TRBJ2-2; the match to TRBD1 covers 11 bases. CDR1 and CDR2 (germline): SGDLS, YYNGEE. This CDR3 is 16 amino acids long. The V segment lost 3 bases and the J segment 7 bases; nucleotides outside the gene matches: 8. The CDR3: CASSAPGQGAGGELFF. CDR3 bases: TGTGCCAGCAGCGCCCCCGGACAGGGGGCTGGCGGGGAGCTGTTTTTT.

This chain joins TRBV25-1 and TRBJ1-1; D not certain. Trimming left V 1 base short and J 8 bases short, with 14 bases between. The germline CDR1 and CDR2 sequences are MGHDK and SYGVNS. The CDR3 contains 14 residues. CDR3 bases: TGTGCCAGCAGTGAATTGTATGGGTCCACCGAAGCTTTCTTT. Translated: CASSELYGSTEAFF. Together with reference TRBV25-1 and TRBJ1-1, the CDR3 gives the full variable domain: EADIYQTPRYLVIGTGKKITLECSQTMGHDKMYWYQQDPGMELHLIHYSYGVNSTEKGDLSSESTVSRIRTEHFPLTLESARPSHTSQYLCASSELYGSTEAFFGQGTRLTVV.

This clone was counted ten times or more. The chain recombines TRBV12-3 or TRBV12-4 with TRBJ2-7; 8 bases match TRBD1. Trimming cost V 5 bases and J 2 bases; bases outside gene matches: 5. This CDR3 comprises 14 residues. The CDR3 DNA reads TGTGCCAGCAGTGCGACAGGGGATACCTACGAGCAGTACTTC. Protein product: CASSATGDTYEQYF.

This clone was seen ten or more times. Written as DNA, the CDR3 is TGTGCCAGTAGTCATCACAACAGGGGGGGAAATCAGCCCCAGCATTTT. This codes for CASSHHNRGGNQPQHF. The chain couples TRBV19 to TRBJ1-5; 8 bases are shared with TRBD1. V gave up 5 bases and J gave up 4 bases; unmatched junction bases: 10. CDR3 length equals 16 residues. Germline V gene lookup returns CDR1 LNHDA and CDR2 SQIVND (reference sequence).

This clone occurred many times. The chain recombines TRBV20-1 with TRBJ2-1, with TRBD2 identical over 7 bases. Germline V gives CDR1 DFQATT, CDR2 SNEGSKA (reference sequence). This CDR3 contains 16 residues. The V gene end was trimmed by 0 bases and the J gene end by 0 bases; junction bases not matched to a gene: 5. The CDR3 is CSARDFGGSSYNEQFF. The CDR3 DNA sequence: TGCAGTGCTAGAGATTTCGGCGGGAGCTCCTACAATGAGCAGTTCTTC.